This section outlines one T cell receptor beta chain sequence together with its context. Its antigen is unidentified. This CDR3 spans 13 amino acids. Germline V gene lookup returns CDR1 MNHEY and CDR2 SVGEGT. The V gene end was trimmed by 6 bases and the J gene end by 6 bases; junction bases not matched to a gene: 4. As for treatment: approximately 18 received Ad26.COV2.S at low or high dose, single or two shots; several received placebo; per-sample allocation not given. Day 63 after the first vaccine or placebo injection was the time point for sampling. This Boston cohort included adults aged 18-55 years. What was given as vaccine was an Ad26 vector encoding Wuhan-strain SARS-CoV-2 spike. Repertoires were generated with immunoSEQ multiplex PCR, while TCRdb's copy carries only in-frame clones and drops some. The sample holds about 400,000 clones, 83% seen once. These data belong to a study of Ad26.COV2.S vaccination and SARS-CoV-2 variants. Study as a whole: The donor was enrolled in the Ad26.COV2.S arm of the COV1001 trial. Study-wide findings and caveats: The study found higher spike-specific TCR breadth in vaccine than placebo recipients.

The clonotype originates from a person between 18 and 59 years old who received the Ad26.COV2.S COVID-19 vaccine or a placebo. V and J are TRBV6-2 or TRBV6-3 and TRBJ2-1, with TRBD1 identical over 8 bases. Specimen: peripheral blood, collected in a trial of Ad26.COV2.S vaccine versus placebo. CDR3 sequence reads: CASSPGQVNEQFF. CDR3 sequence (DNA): TGTGCCAGCAGCCCGGGACAGGTCAATGAGCAGTTCTTC.